Below, 16 T cell receptor beta chains from the same sample are listed, as sequenced in a study of T-cell memory formation after mild COVID-19. TCRdb re-analysed the 5' RACE reads in MiXCR, keeping a single row per CDR3 protein. This repertoire shows about 150,000 distinct CDR3 sequences, more than 12% found once; its top ten account for around 14%. The sequencing input was PBMCs or a T cell subset sorted from them (not recorded which). Every receptor here comes from an adult woman who had mild COVID-19 (a few samples of this study predate the infection). Cell type and time point are not known.

The table lists this clonotype with a few counts. The V gene is TRBV19, the J gene TRBJ2-4; D is undetermined. Germline V gives CDR1 LNHDA, CDR2 SQIVND (reference sequence). V lost 6 bases and J 0 bases, leaving 9 bases between the germline ends. CDR3 length equals 14 residues. As DNA, the CDR3 is TGTGCCAGTAGCCCTGTATTAGCCAAAAACATTCAGTACTTC. It yields the protein CASSPVLAKNIQYF.

This clonotype was recorded many times. J is TRBJ2-5 and V is TRBV7-2; TRBD1 aligns across 9 bases. This CDR3 contains 14 residues. Germline V gene sequence: CDR1 SGHTA, CDR2 FQGNSA. The trim removed 5 bases at V and 6 bases at J, leaving 7 bases unmatched. CDR3 sequence: CASSEDRGYQTQYF. In DNA form, the CDR3 reads TGTGCCAGCAGCGAGGACAGGGGTTATCAGACCCAGTACTTC.

The chain recombines TRBV29-1 with TRBJ2-1; D is possibly TRBD1 (5 bases). The CDR3 has 12 residues. V was cut by 1 base and J by 9 bases, with 10 bases left in between. CDR1 SQVTM and CDR2 ANQGSEA come from the germline V gene. CDR3: CSVEGLDTEQFF. CDR3 in DNA: TGCAGCGTTGAAGGGCTGGACACTGAGCAGTTCTTC.

CDR3: CASSLEHGNEQFF. CDR3 DNA: TGCGCCAGCAGCTTGGAACACGGCAATGAGCAGTTCTTC. This rearrangement joins TRBV5-1 to TRBJ2-1; no clear D. The CDR3 contains 13 residues. Germline CDR1 SGHRS, CDR2 YFSETQ. V was pared by 0 bases and J by 6 bases, with 7 bases between.

In its sample, this clonotype was seen a few times. This chain joins TRBV12-3 or TRBV12-4 and TRBJ2-3, with TRBD2 as a possible D gene (6 bases). The CDR3 length is 12 residues. V dropped 5 bases and J dropped 9 bases, with 12 bases sitting between them. The CDR3 loop reads CASSPKLATQYF. CDR3 in DNA: TGTGCCAGCAGTCCCAAACTAGCCACGCAGTATTTT.

The table lists this clonotype with a count of one. The rearrangement links TRBV12-3 or TRBV12-4 to TRBJ1-1; perhaps TRBD1 as D (6 bases). Trimming stripped 6 bases from V and 4 bases from J, with 15 bases between. CDR3 length: 14 residues. The CDR3 DNA reads as TGTGCCAGCAGGTATAACAGGGAAACCACTGAAGCTTTCTTT. Encoded protein: CASRYNRETTEAFF.

The chain links TRBV5-1 to TRBJ2-5; no clear D gene. CDR3 size: 15 residues. Germline CDR1 reads SGHRS; CDR2 reads YFSETQ. V lost 1 base, J lost 2 bases, and 12 bases lay in between. CDR3 in amino acids: CASSLYGQPQETQYF. The CDR3 DNA is TGCGCCAGCAGCTTGTATGGCCAGCCTCAAGAGACCCAGTACTTC.

This rearrangement joins TRBV7-9 to TRBJ1-5; maybe TRBD1 (5 bases). V lost 1 base and J 4 bases, leaving 14 bases between the germline ends. The germline V gene encodes CDR1 SEHNR and CDR2 FQNEAQ (reference sequence). This CDR3 is built from 16 residues. CDR3 in DNA: TGTGCCAGCAGCTTAGGACGCAGTAAGGGGAATCAGCCCCAGCATTTT. Translating it yields CASSLGRSKGNQPQHF.

In its sample, this clonotype was seen many times. The chain carries TRBV5-1 and TRBJ1-1; the D gene is possibly TRBD1 (5 bases). Germline values: CDR1 SGHRS, CDR2 YFSETQ. V lost 7 bases and J lost 4, with 14 bases in between. The length of the CDR3 is 13 residues. The CDR3 loop reads CASSSAQVTEAFF. The CDR3 region has the DNA TGCGCCAGCTCGTCGGCACAGGTCACTGAAGCTTTCTTT.

This clonotype was observed a few times. The chain carries TRBV7-9 and TRBJ2-3; D not certain. V was trimmed by 8 bases and J by 0 bases, leaving 15 bases between them. Germline CDR1 reads SEHNR; CDR2 reads FQNEAQ (reference sequence). The CDR3 is made up of 15 amino acids. CDR3 DNA sequence: TGTGCCAGCTCGGGCCGAAAGACTAGCACAGATACGCAGTATTTT. Translation gives CASSGRKTSTDTQYF.

The sample holds a few counts of this clonotype. The chain uses TRBV18 and TRBJ1-2, with TRBD1 as a possible D gene (5 bases). From germline, CDR1 is KGHSH and CDR2 LQKENI. This CDR3 is 14 amino acids long. V lost 2 bases to trimming and J lost 5 bases, with 12 bases between them. Here the CDR3 reads CASSPGTDLYGYTF. In DNA form, the CDR3 reads TGTGCCAGCTCACCAGGGACGGACCTTTATGGCTACACCTTC.

Many counts were recorded for this clonotype. The chain uses TRBV11-2 and TRBJ2-4; D might be TRBD2 (5 bases). Trimming removed 3 bases at V and 12 bases at J, with 15 bases between. The CDR3 has 13 amino acids. Germline values: CDR1 SGHAT, CDR2 FQNNGV. CDR3 amino acids: CASSFPFPAGQYF. The CDR3 region has the DNA TGTGCCAGCAGCTTTCCCTTCCCCGCGGGTCAGTACTTC.

There are a few counts of this clonotype. The chain is built from TRBV7-9 and TRBJ1-2, with 10 bases identical to TRBD1. Unmatched junction bases numbered 12, after V lost 3 bases and J lost 2 bases. The CDR3 contains 18 residues. The germline gives CDR1 SEHNR, CDR2 FQNEAQ (reference sequence). CDR3 bases: TGTGCCAGCAGCTTCAGAGGTCGGGGGGGACAGGGGAACTATGGCTACACCTTC. Translating it yields CASSFRGRGGQGNYGYTF.

This clonotype was detected only a few times. V gene TRBV7-2 combines with J gene TRBJ2-5; TRBD2 aligns across 7 bases. Germline assignment: CDR1 SGHTA and CDR2 FQGNSA. The CDR3 consists of 14 residues. V trimming: 3 bases; J trimming: 2 bases; junction bases outside the gene matches: 3. CDR3: CASSLGGVQETQYF. Here the CDR3 DNA reads TGTGCCAGCAGCTTGGGGGGGGTTCAAGAGACCCAGTACTTC. Together with reference TRBV7-2 and TRBJ2-5, the CDR3 gives the full variable domain: GAGVSQSPSNKVTEKGKDVELRCDPISGHTALYWYRQSLGQGLEFLIYFQGNSAPDKSGLPSDRFSAERTGGSVSTLTIQRTQQEDSAVYLCASSLGGVQETQYFGPGTRLLVL.

This clonotype occurred a few times. V and J are TRBV12-3 or TRBV12-4 and TRBJ2-5, with D perhaps TRBD2 (5 bases). Between the trimmed V and J ends, which lost 1 base and 4 bases, there was a span of 13 bases. CDR3 length: 15 amino acids. The CDR3 loop reads CASSLGGALGETQYF. The CDR3 DNA follows: TGTGCCAGCAGTTTAGGGGGAGCCCTGGGAGAGACCCAGTACTTC.

This clonotype came up a few times. The rearrangement uses TRBV20-1 and TRBJ2-7, with 10 nucleotides matching TRBD1. CDR1 is DFQATT, CDR2 SNEGSKA, per germline (reference sequence). The V segment lost 6 bases and the J segment 4 bases; nucleotides outside the gene matches: 9. CDR3 length equals 14 residues. The CDR3 DNA reads as TGCAGTGCGCACGACAGGGGGCATAGTTACGAGCAGTACTTC. Protein: CSAHDRGHSYEQYF.